Detailed here is one T cell receptor beta chain. This sample was taken from a study of technical replicates of blood from a handful of donors. Some clones are missing from TCRdb's copy, which holds only in-frame ones; the method was immunoSEQ multiplex PCR. The sample has 60,000 to 90,000 clones; around 97% are singletons. The ends lost 9 bases at V and 2 bases at J; junction bases unmatched: 15. Germline lookup yields CDR1 LNHDA and CDR2 SQIVND (reference sequence). The CDR3 covers 16 residues. The clonotype originates from a human donor in good health. V gene TRBV19 combines with J gene TRBJ1-1, with 7 bases lining up with TRBD1. Sequencing was done on a sample of T cells isolated from PBMCs. CDR3 region: CASTRQGVIPNTEAFF. The CDR3 nucleotides read TGTGCCAGCACCCGACAGGGAGTGATTCCTAACACTGAAGCTTTCTTT.